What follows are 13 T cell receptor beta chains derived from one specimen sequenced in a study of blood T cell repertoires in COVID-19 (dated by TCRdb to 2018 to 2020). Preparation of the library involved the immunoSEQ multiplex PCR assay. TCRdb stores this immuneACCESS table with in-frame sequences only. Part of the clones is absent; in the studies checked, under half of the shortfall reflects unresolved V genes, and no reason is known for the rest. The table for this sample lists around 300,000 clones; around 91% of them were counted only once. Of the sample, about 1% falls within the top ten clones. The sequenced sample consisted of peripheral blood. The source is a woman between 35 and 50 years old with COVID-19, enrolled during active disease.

CDR3 sequence reads: CASGGGQGAYEQYF. CDR3 nucleotides: TGTGCCAGCGGCGGCGGACAGGGGGCCTACGAGCAGTACTTC. V is TRBV5-4 and J is TRBJ2-7, with 10 bases lining up with TRBD1. The J segment lost 2 bases and the V segment lost 7 bases, leaving 6 bases of the junction unmatched. The germline V gene has CDR1 SGHNT and CDR2 YYREEE (reference sequence). The CDR3 has 14 residues.

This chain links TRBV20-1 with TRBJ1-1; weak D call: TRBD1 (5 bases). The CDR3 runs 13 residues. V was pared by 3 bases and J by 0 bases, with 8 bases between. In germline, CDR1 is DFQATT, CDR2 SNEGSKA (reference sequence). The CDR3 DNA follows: TGCAGTGCTAGTCGGGGGATGAACACTGAAGCTTTCTTT. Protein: CSASRGMNTEAFF.

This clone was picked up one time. The CDR3 nucleotides read TGTGCCAGCAGATCCACTTCTCGTTTCACTGAAGCTTTCTTT. This sequence encodes CASRSTSRFTEAFF. V gene TRBV6-6 combines with J gene TRBJ1-1; no reliable D call. Germline V gene lookup returns CDR1 MNHNY and CDR2 SVGAGI (reference sequence). Trimming pared 6 bases from V and 4 bases from J, leaving 15 bases between. This CDR3 spans 14 amino acids.

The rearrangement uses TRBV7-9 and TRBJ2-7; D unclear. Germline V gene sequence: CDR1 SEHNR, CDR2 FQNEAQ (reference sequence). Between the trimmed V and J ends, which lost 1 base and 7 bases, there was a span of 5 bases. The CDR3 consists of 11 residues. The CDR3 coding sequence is TGTGCCAGCAGCTTAGGGCGGGAGCAGTACTTC. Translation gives CASSLGREQYF.

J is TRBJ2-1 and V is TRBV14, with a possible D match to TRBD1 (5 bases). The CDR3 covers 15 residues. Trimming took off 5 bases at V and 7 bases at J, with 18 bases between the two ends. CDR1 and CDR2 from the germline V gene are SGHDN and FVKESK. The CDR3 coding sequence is TGTGCCAGCAGCGTCATTCTTTCTAGGGGAAATGAGCAGTTCTTC. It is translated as CASSVILSRGNEQFF. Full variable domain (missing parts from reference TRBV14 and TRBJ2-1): EAGVTQFPSHSVIEKGQTVTLRCDPISGHDNLYWYRRVMGKEIKFLLHFVKESKQDESGMPNNRFLAERTGGTYSTLKVQPAELEDSGVYFCASSVILSRGNEQFFGPGTRLTVL.

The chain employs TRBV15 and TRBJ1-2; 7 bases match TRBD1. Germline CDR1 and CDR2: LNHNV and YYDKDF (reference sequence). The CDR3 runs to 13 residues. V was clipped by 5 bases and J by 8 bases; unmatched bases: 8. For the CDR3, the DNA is TGTGCCACCAGCTCACAGGGGAGGAGGGGCTACACCTTC. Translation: CATSSQGRRGYTF.

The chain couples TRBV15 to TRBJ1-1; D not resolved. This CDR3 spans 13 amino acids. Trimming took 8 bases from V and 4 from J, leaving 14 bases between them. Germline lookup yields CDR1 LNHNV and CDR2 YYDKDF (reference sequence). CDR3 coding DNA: TGTGCCACCGTCGGGAGACTGCGCACTGAAGCTTTCTTT. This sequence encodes CATVGRLRTEAFF.

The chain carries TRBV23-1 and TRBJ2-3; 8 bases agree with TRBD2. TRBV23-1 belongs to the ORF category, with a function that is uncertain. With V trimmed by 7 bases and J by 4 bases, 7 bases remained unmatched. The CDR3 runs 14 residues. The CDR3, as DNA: TGCGCCAGCACCGGGGGGGGCGCCTCAGATACGCAGTATTTT. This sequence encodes CASTGGGASDTQYF.

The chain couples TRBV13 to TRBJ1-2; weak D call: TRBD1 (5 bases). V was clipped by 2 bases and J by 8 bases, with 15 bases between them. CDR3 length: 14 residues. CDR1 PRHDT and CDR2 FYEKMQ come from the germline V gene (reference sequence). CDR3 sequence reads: CASSLQQVYEGYTF. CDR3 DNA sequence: TGTGCCAGCAGCTTACAACAGGTATATGAGGGCTACACCTTC.

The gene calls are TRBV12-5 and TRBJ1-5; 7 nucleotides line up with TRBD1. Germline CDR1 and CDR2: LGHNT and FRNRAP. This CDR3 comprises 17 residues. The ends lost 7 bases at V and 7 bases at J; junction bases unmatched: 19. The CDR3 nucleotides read TGTGCTAGTGCCCCCGGTACGGGGCAGGGGGAAGGACAGCCCCAGCATTTT. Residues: CASAPGTGQGEGQPQHF.

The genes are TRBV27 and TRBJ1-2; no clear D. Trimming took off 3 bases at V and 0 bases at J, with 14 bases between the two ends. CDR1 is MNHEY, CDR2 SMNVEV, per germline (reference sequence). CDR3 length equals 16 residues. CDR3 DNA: TGTGCCAGCAGTTTGGGCGCCGAAAGCTCTAACTATGGCTACACCTTC. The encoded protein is CASSLGAESSNYGYTF.

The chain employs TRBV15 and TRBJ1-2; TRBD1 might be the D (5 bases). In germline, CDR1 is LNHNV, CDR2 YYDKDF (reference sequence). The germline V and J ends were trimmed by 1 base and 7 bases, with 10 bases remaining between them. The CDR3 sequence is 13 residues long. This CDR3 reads CATSRGAGFGYTF. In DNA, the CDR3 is TGTGCCACCAGCAGAGGAGCAGGGTTTGGCTACACCTTC.

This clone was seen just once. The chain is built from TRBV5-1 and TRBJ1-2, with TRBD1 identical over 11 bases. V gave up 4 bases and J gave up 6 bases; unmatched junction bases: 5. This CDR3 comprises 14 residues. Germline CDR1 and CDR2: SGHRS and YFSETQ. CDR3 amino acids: CASSRDRGKDGYTF. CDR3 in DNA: TGCGCCAGCAGCCGGGACAGGGGGAAGGATGGCTACACCTTC.